The 32 T cell receptor beta chains listed next were all sequenced from one sample in a study of type 1 and type 2 diabetes patients. Genomic DNA was the PCR template. A primer set of 30 forward and 13 reverse primers amplified the CDR3. TCRdb re-derived calls from the multiplex PCR reads in MiXCR, one entry per CDR3 protein. The sample consists of 250,000 or so distinct CDR3 sequences, around 50% of them appearing once. Material: peripheral blood mononuclear cells (PBMCs). The source of these receptors is a man younger than 30 with type 2 diabetes.

The table lists this clonotype with a few counts. The rearrangement links TRBV6-5 to TRBJ2-1; 8 bases map to TRBD2. J was trimmed by 0 bases and V by 5 bases; bases with no gene match: 6. The CDR3 extends over 16 amino acids. Germline values: CDR1 MNHEY, CDR2 SVGAGI. The CDR3 region is CASSVLAASSYNEQFF. The CDR3 nucleotides are TGTGCCAGCAGTGTACTAGCGGCGAGCTCCTACAATGAGCAGTTCTTC.

The chain employs TRBV28 and TRBJ2-1; no clear D. Germline-derived CDR1 and CDR2 are MDHEN and SYDVKM. Trimming pared 7 bases from V and 2 bases from J, leaving 9 bases between. This CDR3 region has 13 residues. CDR3 protein: CASNSVAYNEQFF. Here the CDR3 DNA reads TGTGCCAGCAACAGCGTTGCCTACAATGAGCAGTTCTTC.

The chain joins TRBV7-2 to TRBJ1-1, with D tentatively TRBD1 (5 bases). The CDR3 is 13 residues long. CDR1 is SGHTA and CDR2 is FQGNSA in the germline V gene. V was clipped by 2 bases and J by 10 bases, with 14 bases between them. The chain's CDR3 is CASSLSQGVGAFF. The CDR3 DNA is TGTGCCAGCAGCTTAAGCCAAGGGGTCGGAGCTTTCTTT.

Here the CDR3 DNA reads TGTGCCAGTAGTGGCCGGCCTACCTACGAGCAGTACTTC. Protein sequence: CASSGRPTYEQYF. The chain is built from TRBV19 and TRBJ2-7; D not certain. Germline CDR1 and CDR2: LNHDA and SQIVND (reference sequence). V lost 5 bases to trimming and J lost 2 bases, with 10 bases between them. This CDR3 has 13 amino acids.

In its sample, this clonotype ranks as medium-sized. The CDR3 nucleotides are TGTGCCAGCAGGGGGTCCTACGAGCAGTACTTC. It specifies CASRGSYEQYF. The chain recombines TRBV12-3 or TRBV12-4 with TRBJ2-7, with no clear D. This CDR3 spans 11 amino acids. V was trimmed by 6 bases and J by 1 base, leaving 4 bases between them.

This clonotype occurred a few times. The chain is built from TRBV12-3 or TRBV12-4 and TRBJ2-1; tentative D call: TRBD2 (5 bases). Trimming left V 3 bases short and J 1 base short, with 7 bases between. The CDR3 is 14 amino acids. DNA of the CDR3: TGTGCCAGCAGTTTCGGGAAATCCTACAATGAGCAGTTCTTC. Translating gives CASSFGKSYNEQFF.

This chain uses TRBV20-1 with TRBJ2-5, with TRBD2 matching over 7 bases. This CDR3 spans 14 amino acids. With V trimmed by 7 bases and J by 5 bases, 13 bases remained unmatched. Germline V gives CDR1 DFQATT, CDR2 SNEGSKA (reference sequence). CDR3 amino acids: CSVEGGPAVETQYF. In DNA, the CDR3 is TGCAGTGTGGAGGGAGGGCCGGCAGTGGAGACCCAGTACTTC.

The rearrangement links TRBV7-2 to TRBJ2-5; 8 bases align to TRBD2. The CDR3 totals 15 residues. Trimming removed 9 bases from V and 5 bases from J; junction bases left unmatched: 14. Germline V gene sequence: CDR1 SGHTA, CDR2 FQGNSA. CDR3 DNA sequence: TGTGCCAGTAGTATAGGCCGGGGGGGCTGGGAGACCCAGTACTTC. Protein product: CASSIGRGGWETQYF.

This rearrangement joins TRBV12-3 or TRBV12-4 to TRBJ1-2; tentative D call: TRBD1 (5 bases). The CDR3 spans 13 residues. Trimming removed 6 bases from V and 8 bases from J, with 16 bases in between. The chain's CDR3 is CASSVRGAGGYTF. The DNA of the CDR3 is TGTGCCAGCAGCGTGAGGGGAGCGGGAGGCTACACCTTC.

As to this clonotype: The junction and the germline gene differ at one end; a read error may be behind it. The chain combines TRBV25-1 with TRBJ1-6; TRBD1 agrees at 12 bases. Germline V gene data show CDR1 as MGHDK and CDR2 as SYGVNS. CDR3 length equals 18 residues. CDR3 residues: CAGSEVVGDRGLNSPLHF. The CDR3 DNA sequence: TGTGCCGGCAGTGAAGTCGTTGGGGACAGGGGGCTTAATTCACCCCTCCACTTT.

The genes are TRBV27 and TRBJ1-2; D is unclear. Germline V CDR1 and CDR2: MNHEY, SMNVEV (reference sequence). The CDR3 has 13 amino acids. Trimming removed 2 bases from V and 4 bases from J, with 8 bases in between. For the CDR3, the DNA is TGTGCCAGCAGTTTAGGCCAGACCTATGGCTACACCTTC. Protein sequence: CASSLGQTYGYTF.

V is TRBV28 and J is TRBJ2-1; either TRBD1 or TRBD2 may supply D (5 bases each). The CDR3 spans 15 residues. V dropped 0 bases and J dropped 6 bases, with 12 bases sitting between them. CDR1 is MDHEN, CDR2 SYDVKM, per germline. Here the CDR3 DNA reads TGTGCCAGCAGTTTATGGGGGGAAAGGCTCAATGAGCAGTTCTTC. This translates into CASSLWGERLNEQFF.

This clonotype was seen a handful of times. This chain connects TRBV2 to TRBJ1-1; D unresolved. Germline V gene lookup returns CDR1 SNHLY and CDR2 FYNNEI. The CDR3 is 15 residues long. V lost 4 bases and J lost 5, with 17 bases in between. DNA of the CDR3: TGTGCCAGCAGTGTGTTGGCTCCTGGCAAGACTGAAGCTTTCTTT. Amino acids: CASSVLAPGKTEAFF. Full variable domain (missing parts from reference TRBV2 and TRBJ1-1): EPEVTQTPSHQVTQMGQEVILRCVPISNHLYFYWYRQILGQKVEFLVSFYNNEISEKSEIFDDQFSVERPDGSNFTLKIRSTKLEDSAMYFCASSVLAPGKTEAFFGQGTRLTVV.

The CDR3 reads CASSYAASGKRTDTQYF. As DNA, the CDR3 is TGTGCCAGCAGTTACGCCGCTAGCGGAAAAAGGACAGATACGCAGTATTTT. This rearrangement joins TRBV6-5 to TRBJ2-3, with 7 bases lining up with TRBD2. The length of the CDR3 is 17 residues. CDR1 MNHEY and CDR2 SVGAGI come from the germline V gene. Trimming removed 2 bases from V and 3 bases from J; junction bases left unmatched: 11.

The CDR3, as DNA: TGTGCCAGCAGTGAGGCCGGGACTGGGATAAGATACTCCTATAATTCACCCCTCCACTTT. The encoded protein is CASSEAGTGIRYSYNSPLHF. This chain uses TRBV6-1 with TRBJ1-6; D possibly corresponds to TRBD1 (5 bases). The CDR3 loop spans 20 amino acids. V was cut by 3 bases and J by 0 bases, with 21 bases left in between. Per the germline V gene, CDR1 is MNHNS and CDR2 is SASEGT.

This clonotype was observed a few times. This chain connects TRBV4-2 to TRBJ2-7, with 7 bases fitting TRBD2. Trimming cost V 7 bases and J 4 bases; bases outside gene matches: 4. This CDR3 has 12 amino acids. Germline loops: CDR1 LGHNA, CDR2 YNFKEQ. The CDR3 nucleotides read TGTGCCAGCACCCCGGGACTATACGAGCAGTACTTC. As protein: CASTPGLYEQYF.

The chain joins TRBV14 to TRBJ1-5; D is undetermined. The CDR3 is made up of 16 amino acids. Trimming left V 1 base short and J 3 bases short, with 13 bases between. Germline V lookup: CDR1 SGHDN, CDR2 FVKESK. CDR3 in amino acids: CASSQGRRLINQPQHF. DNA of the CDR3: TGTGCCAGCAGCCAAGGTCGTCGACTGATCAATCAGCCCCAGCATTTT.

The gene calls are TRBV6-1 and TRBJ2-5; tentatively, D is TRBD1 or TRBD2 (5 bases each). CDR1 and CDR2 from the germline V gene are MNHNS and SASEGT. V was trimmed by 5 bases and J by 3 bases, leaving 13 bases between them. This CDR3 is 14 amino acids long. This chain's CDR3 is CASSYSRDEETQYF. CDR3 in DNA: TGTGCCAGCAGTTACTCGAGGGACGAAGAGACCCAGTACTTC.

This clonotype was counted ten times or more. The chain couples TRBV2 to TRBJ2-7; TRBD1 is a possible D gene (5 bases). CDR3 length: 14 residues. Between the trimmed V and J ends, which lost 7 bases and 5 bases, there was a span of 18 bases. Germline-derived CDR1 and CDR2 are SNHLY and FYNNEI. The CDR3 here is CASNQDNIAHEQYF. As DNA, the CDR3 is TGTGCCAGCAATCAGGACAACATTGCCCACGAGCAGTACTTC.

A word on this clonotype: A single base separates this from a much larger clone, so it may be a read error. The CDR3 DNA sequence: TGTGCCACCAGCAGAGGGAAAGAGGTCTACGGGCAGTACTTC. It specifies CATSRGKEVYGQYF. The chain recombines TRBV15 with TRBJ2-7; D gene ambiguous. CDR1 is LNHNV and CDR2 is YYDKDF in the germline V gene (reference sequence). CDR3 length equals 14 residues.

The rearrangement uses TRBV7-8 and TRBJ2-2, with 11 bases that match TRBD2. Looked up from germline, CDR1 is SGHVS and CDR2 is FQNEAQ. The V gene end was trimmed by 5 bases and the J gene end by 7 bases; junction bases not matched to a gene: 12. The CDR3 contains 17 residues. The CDR3 nucleotides are TGTGCCAGCAGCCCTTCCCTAGCGGGGGGCTTTGGCGGGGAGCTGTTTTTT. Its protein product is CASSPSLAGGFGGELFF.

The table lists this clonotype with a count of one. This rearrangement joins TRBV10-3 to TRBJ2-5; a weak D match, TRBD1 (8 bases). The CDR3 is 15 residues long. Germline loops: CDR1 ENHRY, CDR2 SYGVKD. V lost 6 bases and J 3 bases, leaving 17 bases between the germline ends. This chain's CDR3 is CAIRGGTGKKETQYF. In DNA form, the CDR3 reads TGTGCCATCAGGGGGGGGACAGGAAAAAAAGAGACCCAGTACTTC.

J is TRBJ1-2 and V is TRBV19; a weak D match, TRBD1 (5 bases). CDR3 length equals 13 residues. The germline V gene encodes CDR1 LNHDA and CDR2 SQIVND (reference sequence). V was trimmed by 5 bases and J by 5 bases, leaving 12 bases between them. The CDR3 nucleotides are TGTGCCAGTAGTCCCGGGACGGAATATGGCTACACCTTC. The encoded protein is CASSPGTEYGYTF.

A few counts support this clonotype. The chain recombines TRBV30 with TRBJ2-1; D gene unclear. V was pared by 2 bases and J by 8 bases, with 4 bases between. The CDR3 loop spans 10 amino acids. Per germline, CDR1 GTSNPN and CDR2 SVGIG (reference sequence). As DNA, the CDR3 is TGTGCCTGGAGTCGGGATGAGCAGTTCTTC. Translated, it gives CAWSRDEQFF.

The rearrangement links TRBV7-2 to TRBJ2-2, with D unclear. The germline CDR1 and CDR2 sequences are SGHTA and FQGNSA. Trimming stripped 1 base from V and 4 bases from J, with 16 bases between. The CDR3 extends over 17 amino acids. DNA of the CDR3: TGTGCCAGCAGCTTAGATCTTTCAGGAACCGTCACCGGGGAGCTGTTTTTT. The encoded protein is CASSLDLSGTVTGELFF.

This clonotype was picked up a small number of times. The chain uses TRBV7-6 and TRBJ2-2, with 14 bases identical to TRBD2. In germline, CDR1 is SGHVS, CDR2 FNYEAQ. CDR3 size: 20 residues. The V gene end was trimmed by 5 bases and the J gene end by 1 base; junction bases not matched to a gene: 12. CDR3 in amino acids: CASSAYSRLAGGRNTGELFF. Written as DNA, the CDR3 is TGTGCCAGCAGCGCCTATTCTAGACTAGCGGGAGGGCGGAACACCGGGGAGCTGTTTTTT. Based on the CDR3 plus reference TRBV7-6 and TRBJ2-2, the full variable domain is GAGVSQSPRYKVTKRGQDVALRCDPISGHVSLYWYRQALGQGPEFLTYFNYEAQQDKSGLPNDRFSAERPEGSISTLTIQRTEQRDSAMYRCASSAYSRLAGGRNTGELFFGEGSRLTVL.

The chain recombines TRBV20-1 with TRBJ2-7, with 12 positions matching TRBD2. The V gene's germline CDR1 is DFQATT and CDR2 SNEGSKA (reference sequence). V lost 2 bases to trimming and J lost 4 bases; unmatched junction nucleotides: 12. CDR3 size: 17 residues. The CDR3 DNA reads as TGCAGTGCTAGATCTGACCTGGGACTAGCGGGCCTGTACGAGCAGTACTTC. Protein: CSARSDLGLAGLYEQYF.

A remark on this clonotype: The junction differs from germline at one of its ends, possibly a read error. V gene TRBV9 combines with J gene TRBJ2-5; 9 nucleotides line up with TRBD1. The DNA end is a closer match to TRBJ2-1, so the J assignment may be wrong. The CDR3 is made up of 16 amino acids. Germline V CDR1 and CDR2: SGDLS, YYNGEE. CDR3 DNA sequence: TGTGCCAGCAGCGTTATAACAGGGGGCTCCTACATTGAGCAGTTCTTC. It is translated as CASSVITGGSYIEQFF.

J is TRBJ1-1 and V is TRBV4-1; the D is unclear. The CDR3 totals 13 residues. Trimming took 7 bases from V and 1 from J, leaving 10 bases between them. Germline values: CDR1 MGHRA, CDR2 YSYEKL. This chain's CDR3 is CASKTPSNTEAFF. CDR3 nucleotide sequence: TGCGCCAGCAAAACCCCTTCGAACACTGAAGCTTTCTTT.

This clonotype was counted only a few times. The chain couples TRBV4-3 to TRBJ2-7; 14 nucleotides line up with TRBD2. Germline lookup yields CDR1 LGHNA and CDR2 YSLEER. The V segment lost 5 bases and the J segment 5 bases; nucleotides outside the gene matches: 8. The CDR3 totals 16 residues. The CDR3 spells CASSLTSGRATDEQYF. For the CDR3, the DNA is TGCGCCAGCAGCTTGACTAGCGGGAGGGCCACAGACGAGCAGTACTTC.

This chain's CDR3 is CASSVATPNTEAFF. CDR3 nucleotide sequence: TGTGCCAGCAGCGTAGCTACACCGAACACTGAAGCTTTCTTT. The chain has TRBV9 and TRBJ1-1; D not certain. The CDR3 spans 14 residues. V was cut by 0 bases and J by 1 base, with 7 bases left in between. Germline CDR1 is SGDLS and CDR2 is YYNGEE.

The chain links TRBV25-1 to TRBJ1-3; 10 bases map to TRBD1. CDR3 length equals 17 residues. Germline CDR1 is MGHDK and CDR2 is SYGVNS. The J segment lost 4 bases and the V segment lost 2 bases, leaving 8 bases of the junction unmatched. CDR3 sequence (DNA): TGTGCCAGCAGTGAAATGACAGGGGGCCGGATCGGAAACACCATATATTTT. It encodes CASSEMTGGRIGNTIYF.